These 6 T cell receptor beta chains came from one sample sequenced in a study of blood T cell repertoires in COVID-19. Only in-frame clones appear in the TCRdb table, and some are missing; sequencing was by immunoSEQ multiplex PCR. In the table there are about 80,000 clones, over 75% of which are singletons. Sequencing input: peripheral blood. These receptors all stem from a human donor in a cohort sampled during active COVID-19.

This clone was seen a single time. The genes are TRBV27 and TRBJ1-2, with D possibly being TRBD1 (6 bases). V was cut by 0 bases and J by 0 bases, with 14 bases left in between. CDR1 is MNHEY and CDR2 is SMNVEV in the germline V gene (reference sequence). The CDR3 consists of 17 residues. The CDR3 loop is CASSLSIRPGANYGYTF. The CDR3 DNA is TGTGCCAGCAGTTTATCGATTCGCCCAGGGGCTAACTATGGCTACACCTTC.

There are a few counts of this clone. The gene calls are TRBV2 and TRBJ1-6, with 7 bases fitting TRBD1. J was trimmed by 7 bases and V by 4 bases; bases with no gene match: 7. The CDR3 is 15 residues long. CDR1 and CDR2 (germline): SNHLY, FYNNEI. The CDR3 protein is CASSVAQGWNSPLHF. DNA for the CDR3: TGTGCCAGCAGTGTTGCACAGGGGTGGAATTCACCCCTCCACTTT.

This sequence joins TRBV7-2 and TRBJ2-5; 12 bases agree with TRBD2. V lost 4 bases to trimming and J lost 4 bases; unmatched junction nucleotides: 16. The CDR3 length is 19 residues. In germline, CDR1 is SGHTA, CDR2 FQGNSA. The CDR3 is CASSSADPLSSGRGETQYF. CDR3 nucleotide sequence: TGTGCCAGCAGCTCAGCCGACCCCTTATCTAGCGGGAGGGGAGAGACCCAGTACTTC.

The chain couples TRBV5-1 to TRBJ2-6; D ambiguous. Trimming shortened V by 7 bases and J by 1 base, and 9 bases separated the two germline ends. This CDR3 comprises 14 residues. The V gene's germline CDR1 is SGHRS and CDR2 YFSETQ. For the CDR3, the DNA is TGCGCCAGCCAGAAGATATCTGGGGCCAACGTCCTGACTTTC. Translated: CASQKISGANVLTF. Combining the CDR3 with reference TRBV5-1 and TRBJ2-6 gives the whole variable domain KAGVTQTPRYLIKTRGQQVTLSCSPISGHRSVSWYQQTPGQGLQFLFEYFSETQRNKGNFPGRFSGRQFSNSRSEMNVSTLELGDSALYLCASQKISGANVLTFGAGSRLTVL.

The chain has TRBV3-1 (or the pseudogene TRBV3-2) and TRBJ2-5, with D tentatively TRBD2 (5 bases). CDR1 and CDR2 (germline): LGHDT, YNNKEL (reference sequence). The CDR3 spans 14 residues. Trimming cost V 1 base and J 5 bases, with 11 bases left between them. The CDR3 loop is CASSQGAVGETQYF. The CDR3 DNA reads as TGTGCCAGCAGCCAAGGAGCGGTCGGGGAGACCCAGTACTTC.

The table lists this clone with a few counts. The rearrangement joins TRBV13 to TRBJ2-7; D might be TRBD2 (5 bases). With 3 bases removed from V and 7 bases from J, the gap between germline ends came to 16 bases. Germline CDR1 and CDR2: PRHDT and FYEKMQ (reference sequence). The CDR3 runs to 14 residues. The CDR3 is CASSLDWLNGEQYF. CDR3 nucleotides: TGTGCCAGCAGCTTGGACTGGCTAAACGGTGAGCAGTACTTC.